This T cell receptor (beta chain) stems from a study of blood T cell repertoires in COVID-19. The germline V gene encodes CDR1 MNHNS and CDR2 SASEGT. CDR3 length: 18 residues. Trimming pared 2 bases from V and 0 bases from J, leaving 14 bases between. The assay was immunoSEQ multiplex PCR, and TCRdb's table has in-frame clones only and misses some. The sample contains roughly 68,000 clones, 91% of which appear only once. One Seattle source followed patients from active infection through their disease course. The specimen sequenced was peripheral blood. The chain links TRBV6-1 to TRBJ2-6; tentative D call: TRBD1 (5 bases). The source is a man aged 35 to 55 with COVID-19, enrolled during active disease. CDR3 coding DNA: TGTGCCAGCAGTGAATTGGGGCTGACTGTCTCTGGGGCCAACGTCCTGACTTTC. This encodes CASSELGLTVSGANVLTF.